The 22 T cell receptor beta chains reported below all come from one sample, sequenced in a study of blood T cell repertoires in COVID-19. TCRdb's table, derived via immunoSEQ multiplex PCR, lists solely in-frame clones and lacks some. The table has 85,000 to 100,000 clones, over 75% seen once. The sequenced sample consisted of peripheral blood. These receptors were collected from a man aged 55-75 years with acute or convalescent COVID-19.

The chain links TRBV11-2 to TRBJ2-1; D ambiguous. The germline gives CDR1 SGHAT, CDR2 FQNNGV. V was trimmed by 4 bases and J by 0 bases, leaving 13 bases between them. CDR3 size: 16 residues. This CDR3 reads CASSSGILYSYNEQFF. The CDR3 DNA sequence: TGTGCCAGCAGCTCCGGTATCCTTTACTCCTACAATGAGCAGTTCTTC.

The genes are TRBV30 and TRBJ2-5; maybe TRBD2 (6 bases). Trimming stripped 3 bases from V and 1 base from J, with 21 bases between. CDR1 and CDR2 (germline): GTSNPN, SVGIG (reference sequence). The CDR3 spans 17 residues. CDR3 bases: TGTGCCTGGAGCCCTTTGGGAGCGGGCGCCTTCCAAGAGACCCAGTACTTC. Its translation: CAWSPLGAGAFQETQYF.

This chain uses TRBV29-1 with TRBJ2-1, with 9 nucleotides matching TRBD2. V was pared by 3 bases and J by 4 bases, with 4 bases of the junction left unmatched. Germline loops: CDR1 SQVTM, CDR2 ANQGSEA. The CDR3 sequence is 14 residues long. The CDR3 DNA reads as TGCAGCGTTGATTATAGCGGGGGTTACAATGAGCAGTTCTTC. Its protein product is CSVDYSGGYNEQFF.

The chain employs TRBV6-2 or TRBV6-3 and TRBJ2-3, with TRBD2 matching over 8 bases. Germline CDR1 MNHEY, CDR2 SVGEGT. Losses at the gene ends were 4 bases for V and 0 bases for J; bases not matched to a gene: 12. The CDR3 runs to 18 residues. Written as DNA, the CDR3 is TGTGCCAGCAGTTCGGGGTTAGCGGGAAGCGCTAGCACAGATACGCAGTATTTT. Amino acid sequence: CASSSGLAGSASTDTQYF.

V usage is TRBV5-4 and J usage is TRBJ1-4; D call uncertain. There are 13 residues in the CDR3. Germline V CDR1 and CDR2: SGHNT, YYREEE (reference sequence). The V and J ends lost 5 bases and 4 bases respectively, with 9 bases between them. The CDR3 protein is CASRGRDNEKLFF. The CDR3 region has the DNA TGTGCCAGCAGGGGGAGGGATAATGAAAAACTGTTTTTT.

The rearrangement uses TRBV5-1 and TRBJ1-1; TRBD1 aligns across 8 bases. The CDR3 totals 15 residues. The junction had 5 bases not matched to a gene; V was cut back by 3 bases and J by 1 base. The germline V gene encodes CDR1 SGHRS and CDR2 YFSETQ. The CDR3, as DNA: TGCGCCAGCAGCTCGACAGGGGATGAGAACACTGAAGCTTTCTTT. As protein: CASSSTGDENTEAFF.

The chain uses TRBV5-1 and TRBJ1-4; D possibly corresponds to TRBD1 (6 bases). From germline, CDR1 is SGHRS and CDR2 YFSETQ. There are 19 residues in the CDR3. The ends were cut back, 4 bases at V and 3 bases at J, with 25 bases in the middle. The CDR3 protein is CASSPTRTALKRANEKLFF. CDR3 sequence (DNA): TGCGCCAGCAGCCCTACCCGGACAGCCCTTAAACGGGCTAATGAAAAACTGTTTTTT.

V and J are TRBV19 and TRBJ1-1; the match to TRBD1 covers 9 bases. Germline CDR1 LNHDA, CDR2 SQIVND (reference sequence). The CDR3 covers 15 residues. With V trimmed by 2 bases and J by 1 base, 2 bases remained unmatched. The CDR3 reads CASSIRGQGNTEAFF. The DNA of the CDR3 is TGTGCCAGTAGTATAAGGGGACAGGGGAACACTGAAGCTTTCTTT.

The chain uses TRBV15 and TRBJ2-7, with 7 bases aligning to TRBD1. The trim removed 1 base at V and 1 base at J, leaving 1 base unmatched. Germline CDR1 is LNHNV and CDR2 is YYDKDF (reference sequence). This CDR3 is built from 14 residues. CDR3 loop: CATSRGRGSYEQYF. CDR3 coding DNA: TGTGCCACCAGCAGAGGCAGGGGGTCCTACGAGCAGTACTTC.

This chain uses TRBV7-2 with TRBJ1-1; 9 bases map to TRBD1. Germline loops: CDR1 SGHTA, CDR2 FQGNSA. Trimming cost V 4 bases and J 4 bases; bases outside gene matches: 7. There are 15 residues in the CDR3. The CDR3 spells CASSSRQGGSTEAFF. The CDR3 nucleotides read TGTGCCAGCAGCTCACGACAGGGGGGGAGCACTGAAGCTTTCTTT.

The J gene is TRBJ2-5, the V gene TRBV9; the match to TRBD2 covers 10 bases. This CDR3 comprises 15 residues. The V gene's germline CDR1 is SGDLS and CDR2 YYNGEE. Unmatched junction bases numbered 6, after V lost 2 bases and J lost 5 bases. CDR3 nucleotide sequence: TGTGCCAGCAGCGTGGGGGGACTAGCGAGGGAGACCCAGTACTTC. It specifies CASSVGGLARETQYF.

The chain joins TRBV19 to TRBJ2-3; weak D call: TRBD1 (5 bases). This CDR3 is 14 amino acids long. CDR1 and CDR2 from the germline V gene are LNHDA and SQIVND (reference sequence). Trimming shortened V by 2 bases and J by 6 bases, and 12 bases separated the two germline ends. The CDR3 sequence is CASSINGAADTQYF. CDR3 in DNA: TGTGCCAGTAGTATAAATGGGGCCGCGGATACGCAGTATTTT.

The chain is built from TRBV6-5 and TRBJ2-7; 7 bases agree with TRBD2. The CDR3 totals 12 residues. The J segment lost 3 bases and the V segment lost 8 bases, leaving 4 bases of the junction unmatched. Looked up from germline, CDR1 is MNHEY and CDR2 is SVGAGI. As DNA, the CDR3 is TGTGCCAGCCGGGGGGTGGACTACGAGCAGTACTTC. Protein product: CASRGVDYEQYF.

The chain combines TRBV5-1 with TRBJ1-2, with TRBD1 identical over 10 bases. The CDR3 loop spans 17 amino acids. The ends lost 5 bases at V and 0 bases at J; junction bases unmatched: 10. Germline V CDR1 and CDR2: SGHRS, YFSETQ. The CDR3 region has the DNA TGCGCCAGCAGACATGGGACAGGGGAATCTTCTAACTATGGCTACACCTTC. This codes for CASRHGTGESSNYGYTF.

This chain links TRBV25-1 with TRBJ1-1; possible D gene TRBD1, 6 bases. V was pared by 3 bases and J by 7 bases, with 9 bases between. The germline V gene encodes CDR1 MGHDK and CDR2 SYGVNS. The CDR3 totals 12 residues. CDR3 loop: CASSDPDSEAFF. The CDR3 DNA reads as TGTGCCAGCAGTGACCCGGACAGTGAAGCTTTCTTT.

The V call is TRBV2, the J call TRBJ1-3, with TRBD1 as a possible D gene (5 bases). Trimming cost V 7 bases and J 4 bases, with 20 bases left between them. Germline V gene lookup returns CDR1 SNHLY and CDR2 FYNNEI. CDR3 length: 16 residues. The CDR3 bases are TGTGCCAGCACCCAGGCGAGGGGAGGAAAAGGAAACACCATATATTTT. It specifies CASTQARGGKGNTIYF.

The CDR3 region has the DNA TGTGCCAGCAGCCGCCTCGAGCGGGATGAGCAGTTCTTC. It specifies CASSRLERDEQFF. This rearrangement joins TRBV6-5 to TRBJ2-1, with D perhaps matching TRBD2 (6 bases). Per germline, CDR1 MNHEY and CDR2 SVGAGI. CDR3 length: 13 residues. V was clipped by 6 bases and J by 8 bases, with 14 bases between them.

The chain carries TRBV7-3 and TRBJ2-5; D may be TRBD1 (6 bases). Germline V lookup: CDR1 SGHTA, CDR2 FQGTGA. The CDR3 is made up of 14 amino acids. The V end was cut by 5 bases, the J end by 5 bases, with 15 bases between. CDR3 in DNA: TGTGCCAGCAGCAACCCAGGGGTATGGGAGACCCAGTACTTC. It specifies CASSNPGVWETQYF.

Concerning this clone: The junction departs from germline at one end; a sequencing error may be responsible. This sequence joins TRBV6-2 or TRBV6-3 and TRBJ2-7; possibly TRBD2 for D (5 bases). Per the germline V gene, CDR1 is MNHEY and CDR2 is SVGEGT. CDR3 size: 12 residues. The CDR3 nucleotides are TGTGCCAGCAGCCAAACTAGATTGCCTGCTCACTTC. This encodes CASSQTRLPAHF.

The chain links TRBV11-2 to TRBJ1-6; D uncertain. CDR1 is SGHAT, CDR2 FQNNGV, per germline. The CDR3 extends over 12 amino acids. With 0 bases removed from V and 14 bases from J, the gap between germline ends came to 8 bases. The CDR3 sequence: CASSLEASTLHF. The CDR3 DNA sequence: TGTGCCAGCAGCTTAGAAGCAAGTACCCTCCACTTT.

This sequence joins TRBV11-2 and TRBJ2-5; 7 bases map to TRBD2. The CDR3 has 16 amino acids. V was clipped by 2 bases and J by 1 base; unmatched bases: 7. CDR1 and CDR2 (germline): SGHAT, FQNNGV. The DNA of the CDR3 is TGTGCCAGCAGCTTAAGTGGGAGGGTCACCCAAGAGACCCAGTACTTC. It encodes CASSLSGRVTQETQYF.

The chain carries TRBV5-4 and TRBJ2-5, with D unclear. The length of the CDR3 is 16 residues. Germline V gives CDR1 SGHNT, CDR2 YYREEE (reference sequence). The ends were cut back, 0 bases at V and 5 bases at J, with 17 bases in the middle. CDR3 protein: CASSLGRYSPDETQYF. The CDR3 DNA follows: TGTGCCAGCAGCTTGGGTCGGTACAGCCCAGATGAGACCCAGTACTTC.